These 16 T cell receptor beta chains were sequenced from one sample in a study of cytomegalovirus exposure and HLA in healthy donors. The primer mix had 60 Vbeta and 13 Jbeta primers. The method was immunoSEQ multiplex PCR; TCRdb's version includes in-frame clones alone and lacks a portion of them. In the table there are 95,000 to 100,000 clones, roughly 80% of which are singletons. The sample taken for sequencing was PBMCs. The receptors were gathered from a woman aged 60 to 75 in good health and CMV-seronegative.

The chain employs TRBV19 and TRBJ1-5, with TRBD1 matching over 10 bases. CDR3 length: 12 amino acids. V dropped 3 bases and J dropped 11; count of bases not matched to a gene: 1. Per the germline V gene, CDR1 is LNHDA and CDR2 is SQIVND (reference sequence). CDR3 nucleotides: TGTGCCAGTAGTATCGGGACAGGGGCCCAGCATTTT. Translating gives CASSIGTGAQHF.

The rearrangement links TRBV11-2 to TRBJ2-5, with D possibly being TRBD2 (5 bases). Germline lookup yields CDR1 SGHAT and CDR2 FQNNGV. This CDR3 comprises 14 residues. Trimming removed 0 bases from V and 13 bases from J, with 18 bases in between. CDR3 sequence: CASSLDLSQSGLYF. CDR3 in DNA: TGTGCCAGCAGCTTAGATCTGTCGCAAAGCGGCTTGTACTTC.

The CDR3 sequence: CASSPRRTENEKLFF. CDR3 bases: TGTGCCAGCAGCCCACGACGGACAGAAAATGAAAAACTGTTTTTT. This chain uses TRBV7-2 with TRBJ1-4, with D perhaps TRBD1 (6 bases). V was shortened by 5 bases and J by 5 bases, with 15 bases between the two germline ends. This CDR3 is built from 15 residues. Looked up from germline, CDR1 is SGHTA and CDR2 is FQGNSA.

This clone was counted a few times. Additional DNA sequences in this sample encode the identical CDR3. This sequence joins TRBV5-1 and TRBJ1-1; 9 bases are shared with TRBD1. The V gene end was trimmed by 2 bases and the J gene end by 4 bases; junction bases not matched to a gene: 3. Germline CDR1 and CDR2: SGHRS and YFSETQ. The CDR3 length is 14 residues. The CDR3: CASSLQGAGTEAFF. The CDR3 nucleotides read TGCGCCAGCAGCTTACAGGGGGCTGGCACTGAAGCTTTCTTT. Using reference TRBV5-1 and TRBJ1-1 for the parts outside the CDR3, the full variable domain is KAGVTQTPRYLIKTRGQQVTLSCSPISGHRSVSWYQQTPGQGLQFLFEYFSETQRNKGNFPGRFSGRQFSNSRSEMNVSTLELGDSALYLCASSLQGAGTEAFFGQGTRLTVV.

The CDR3 nucleotides read TGTGCCAGCCGCCAGGGTTCTGGAAACACCATATATTTT. Its translation: CASRQGSGNTIYF. This sequence joins TRBV6-5 and TRBJ1-3; D might be TRBD1 (5 bases). This CDR3 has 13 amino acids. V was shortened by 8 bases and J by 1 base, with 9 bases between the two germline ends. Germline V gene data show CDR1 as MNHEY and CDR2 as SVGAGI.

This sequence joins TRBV29-1 and TRBJ2-5; 7 bases are a match to TRBD2. Germline V gene data show CDR1 as SQVTM and CDR2 as ANQGSEA. With V trimmed by 3 bases and J by 5 bases, 12 bases remained unmatched. The CDR3 consists of 15 residues. The chain's CDR3 is CSVEGGVRRAETQYF. The CDR3, as DNA: TGCAGCGTTGAGGGGGGGGTGCGAAGGGCGGAGACCCAGTACTTC.

The chain joins TRBV19 to TRBJ1-2, with TRBD1 as a possible D gene (6 bases). V lost 7 bases and J lost 6, with 21 bases in between. The CDR3 sequence is 15 residues long. The V gene's germline CDR1 is LNHDA and CDR2 SQIVND (reference sequence). The CDR3 nucleotides read TGTGCCAGTATCCGACTCCCCGGGACAAGTAATGGCTACACCTTC. Its protein is CASIRLPGTSNGYTF.

The V and J genes are TRBV6-5 and TRBJ1-4; D is unresolved. Per the germline V gene, CDR1 is MNHEY and CDR2 is SVGAGI. The CDR3 has 13 amino acids. V shed 7 bases and J shed 8 bases, with 14 bases lying between them. In DNA form, the CDR3 reads TGTGCCAGCACCCGGAGGCTGCCCGAAAAACTGTTTTTT. Its protein is CASTRRLPEKLFF.

The sample holds one count of this clone. The chain employs TRBV7-2 and TRBJ2-5; 10 nucleotides match TRBD2. The CDR3 contains 16 residues. V shed 0 bases and J 5 bases; nucleotides not matched to a gene: 6. The germline CDR1 and CDR2 sequences are SGHTA and FQGNSA. CDR3 loop: CASSLAASGSWETQYF. In DNA, the CDR3 is TGTGCCAGCAGCTTAGCGGCTAGCGGGAGTTGGGAGACCCAGTACTTC.

The CDR3 DNA reads TGTGCCAGCAGCTATCGACAGCCTAGCACAGATACGCAGTATTTT. Protein: CASSYRQPSTDTQYF. V is TRBV7-9 and J is TRBJ2-3; a possible D gene is TRBD1 (5 bases). The CDR3 is 15 residues long. Germline CDR1 SEHNR, CDR2 FQNEAQ (reference sequence). With 4 bases removed from V and 0 bases from J, the gap between germline ends came to 11 bases.

The chain combines TRBV7-9 with TRBJ2-3; D might be TRBD2 (5 bases). The CDR3 is made up of 14 amino acids. The germline CDR1 and CDR2 sequences are SEHNR and FQNEAQ (reference sequence). V was pared by 3 bases and J by 5 bases, with 12 bases between. In DNA, the CDR3 is TGTGCCAGCAGCTTTCTCGGGGTATTAGATACGCAGTATTTT. This codes for CASSFLGVLDTQYF.

J is TRBJ1-1 and V is TRBV9; 8 bases map to TRBD1. Germline CDR1 and CDR2: SGDLS and YYNGEE. V shed 2 bases, J shed 0 bases, and the junction held 0 bases outside the gene matches. The CDR3 contains 14 residues. The CDR3 DNA reads as TGTGCCAGCAGCGTGACAGGGGTGAACACTGAAGCTTTCTTT. Translation: CASSVTGVNTEAFF.

The chain is built from TRBV11-2 and TRBJ1-3; D gene unclear. Germline CDR1 SGHAT, CDR2 FQNNGV. This CDR3 contains 14 residues. V gave up 6 bases and J gave up 2 bases, with 11 bases separating them. The CDR3 DNA sequence: TGTGCCAGCAGGAATACCGGTGCTGGAAACACCATATATTTT. Translated: CASRNTGAGNTIYF.

The chain employs TRBV5-1 and TRBJ2-1, with TRBD2 matching 7 bases. The CDR3 spans 16 residues. V trimming: 2 bases; J trimming: 4 bases; junction bases outside the gene matches: 9. CDR1 is SGHRS and CDR2 is YFSETQ in the germline V gene. The CDR3 region has the DNA TGCGCCAGCAGCTTAGTGTCGAGCGGGGTATACAATGAGCAGTTCTTC. Translation gives CASSLVSSGVYNEQFF.

The sample holds a few counts of this clone. The genes are TRBV5-8 and TRBJ2-5, with 8 bases fitting TRBD1. This CDR3 is built from 13 residues. Germline V gene lookup returns CDR1 SGHTS and CDR2 YDEGEE. Trimming cost V 10 bases and J 5 bases; bases outside gene matches: 10. CDR3 residues: CAAKDRAGETQYF. In nucleotides, the CDR3 is TGTGCCGCTAAGGACAGGGCCGGGGAGACCCAGTACTTC.

V usage is TRBV5-1 and J usage is TRBJ2-1, with 8 bases aligning to TRBD2. CDR3 length: 17 amino acids. The V gene's germline CDR1 is SGHRS and CDR2 YFSETQ. V dropped 2 bases and J dropped 1; count of bases not matched to a gene: 8. This CDR3 is CASSFRTSRLSYNEQFF. CDR3 nucleotides: TGCGCCAGCAGCTTCCGGACTAGCCGACTTTCCTACAATGAGCAGTTCTTC.